The table lists the clone carrying this T cell receptor (beta chain) with many counts. The germline V gene encodes CDR1 SGHNT and CDR2 YENEEA. Trimming stripped 3 bases from V and 4 bases from J, with 9 bases between. The CDR3 is 13 amino acids. The data derive from a study of regulatory T cells in long-lasting Graves disease. HTBI primers from iRepertoire and Arm-PCR of CDR3 regions yielded the TCR beta libraries. TCRdb re-called the multiplex PCR reads through MiXCR, storing one row per CDR3 protein. The sample records around 250,000 distinct CDR3 sequences, under 20% being singletons. Time point specified: newly diagnosed GD, antithyroid drugs for less than 3 months. PBMCs were the source of the RNA used for TCR sequencing. The data were also submitted as part of a second study, on T cells in Graves' hyperthyroidism and ophthalmopathy.

Sequenced material: peripheral blood mononuclear cells (PBMCs), taken at new diagnosis, from a patient treated with antithyroid drugs. This receptor was taken from a woman in her thirties with Graves disease. The rearrangement joins TRBV11-3 to TRBJ1-1; D gene uncertain. The CDR3 DNA reads TGTGCCAGCAGCTTCGGTGGGGTCACTGAAGCTTTCTTT. Translating it yields CASSFGGVTEAFF.